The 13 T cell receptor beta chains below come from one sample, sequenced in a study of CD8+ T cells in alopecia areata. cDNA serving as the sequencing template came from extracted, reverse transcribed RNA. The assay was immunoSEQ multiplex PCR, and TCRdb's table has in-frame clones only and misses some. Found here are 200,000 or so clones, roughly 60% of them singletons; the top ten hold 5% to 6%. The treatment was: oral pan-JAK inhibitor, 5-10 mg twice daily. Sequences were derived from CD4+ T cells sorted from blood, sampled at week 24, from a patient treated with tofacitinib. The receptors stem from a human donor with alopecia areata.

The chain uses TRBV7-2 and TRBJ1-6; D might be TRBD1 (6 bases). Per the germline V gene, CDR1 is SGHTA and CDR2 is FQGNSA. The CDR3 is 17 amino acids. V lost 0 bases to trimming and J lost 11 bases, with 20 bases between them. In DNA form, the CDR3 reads TGTGCCAGCAGCTTAGCGCCTGGCAGGGGAGAAGGTACACCCCTCCACTTT. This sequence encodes CASSLAPGRGEGTPLHF. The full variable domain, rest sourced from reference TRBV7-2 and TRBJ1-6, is GAGVSQSPSNKVTEKGKDVELRCDPISGHTALYWYRQSLGQGLEFLIYFQGNSAPDKSGLPSDRFSAERTGGSVSTLTIQRTQQEDSAVYLCASSLAPGRGEGTPLHFGNGTRLTVT.

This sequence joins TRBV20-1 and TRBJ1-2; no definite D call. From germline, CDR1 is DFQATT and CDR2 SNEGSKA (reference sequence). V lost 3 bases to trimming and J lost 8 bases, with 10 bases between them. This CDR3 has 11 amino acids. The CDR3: CSARPGSGYTF. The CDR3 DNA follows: TGCAGTGCTAGGCCAGGCTCCGGCTACACCTTC.

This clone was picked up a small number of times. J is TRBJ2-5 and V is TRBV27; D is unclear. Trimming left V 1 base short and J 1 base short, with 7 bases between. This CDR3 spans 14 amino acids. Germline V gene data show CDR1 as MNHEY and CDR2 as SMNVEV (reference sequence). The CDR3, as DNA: TGTGCCAGCAGTTTATACCCCAGCCAAGAGACCCAGTACTTC. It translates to CASSLYPSQETQYF.

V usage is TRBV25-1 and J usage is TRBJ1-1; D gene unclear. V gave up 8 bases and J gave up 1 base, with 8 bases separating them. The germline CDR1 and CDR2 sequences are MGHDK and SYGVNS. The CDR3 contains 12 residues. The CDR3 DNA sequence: TGTGCCAGCGGACCGAGGAACACTGAAGCTTTCTTT. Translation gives CASGPRNTEAFF.

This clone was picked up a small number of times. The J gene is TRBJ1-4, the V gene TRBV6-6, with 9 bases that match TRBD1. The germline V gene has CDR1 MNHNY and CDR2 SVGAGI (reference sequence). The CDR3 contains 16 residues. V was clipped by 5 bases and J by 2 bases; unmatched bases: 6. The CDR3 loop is CASSVTGGSTNEKLFF. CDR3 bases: TGTGCCAGCAGTGTGACAGGGGGAAGTACTAATGAAAAACTGTTTTTT.

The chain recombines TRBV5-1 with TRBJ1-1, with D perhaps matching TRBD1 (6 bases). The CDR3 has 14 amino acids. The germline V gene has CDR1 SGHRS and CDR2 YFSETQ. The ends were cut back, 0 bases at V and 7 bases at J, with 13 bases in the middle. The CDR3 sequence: CASSLAAGDGEAFF. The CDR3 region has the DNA TGCGCCAGCAGCTTGGCGGCAGGGGACGGTGAAGCTTTCTTT.

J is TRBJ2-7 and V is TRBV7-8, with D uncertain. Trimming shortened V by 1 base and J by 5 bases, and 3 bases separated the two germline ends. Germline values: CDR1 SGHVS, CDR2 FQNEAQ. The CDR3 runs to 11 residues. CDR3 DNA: TGTGCCAGCAGCTTAGATCACGAGCAGTACTTC. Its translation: CASSLDHEQYF.

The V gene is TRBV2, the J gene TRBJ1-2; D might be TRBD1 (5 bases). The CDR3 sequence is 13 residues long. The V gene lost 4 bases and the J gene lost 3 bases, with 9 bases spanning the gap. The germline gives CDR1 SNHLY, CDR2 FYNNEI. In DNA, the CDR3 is TGTGCCAGCAGTGGGCAGGGCTACTATGGCTACACCTTC. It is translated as CASSGQGYYGYTF.

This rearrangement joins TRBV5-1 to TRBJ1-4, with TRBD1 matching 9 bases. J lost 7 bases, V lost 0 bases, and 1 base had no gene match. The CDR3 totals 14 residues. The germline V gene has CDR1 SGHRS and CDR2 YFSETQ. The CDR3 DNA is TGCGCCAGCAGCTTGGGACAGGGGGTTGAAAAACTGTTTTTT. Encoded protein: CASSLGQGVEKLFF.

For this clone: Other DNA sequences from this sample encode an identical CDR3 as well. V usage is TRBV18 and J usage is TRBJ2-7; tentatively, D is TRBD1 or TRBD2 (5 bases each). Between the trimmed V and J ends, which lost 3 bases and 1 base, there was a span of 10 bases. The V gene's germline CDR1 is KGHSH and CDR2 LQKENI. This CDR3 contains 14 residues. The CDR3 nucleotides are TGTGCCAGCTCACCCGGGACGGCGTCCTACGAGCAGTACTTC. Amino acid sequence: CASSPGTASYEQYF.

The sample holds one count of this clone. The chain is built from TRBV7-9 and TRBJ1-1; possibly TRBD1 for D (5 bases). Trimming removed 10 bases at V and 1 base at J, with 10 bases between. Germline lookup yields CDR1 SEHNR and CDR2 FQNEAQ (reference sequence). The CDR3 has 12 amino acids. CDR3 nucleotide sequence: TGTGCCATACTGGGGCGGAACACTGAAGCTTTCTTT. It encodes CAILGRNTEAFF.

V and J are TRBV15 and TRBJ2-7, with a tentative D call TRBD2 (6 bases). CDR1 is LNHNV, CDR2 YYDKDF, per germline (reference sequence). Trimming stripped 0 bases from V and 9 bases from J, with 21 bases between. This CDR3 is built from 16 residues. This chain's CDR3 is CATSRDQQAGGPVQYF. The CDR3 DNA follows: TGTGCCACCAGCAGAGATCAGCAAGCGGGTGGTCCGGTGCAGTACTTC.

In DNA, the CDR3 is TGTGCCAGTAGTGAGTACAGGGGAAAACTGTTTTTT. Its protein is CASSEYRGKLFF. The chain recombines TRBV19 with TRBJ1-4; TRBD1 matches at 7 bases. Trimming cost V 5 bases and J 10 bases; bases outside gene matches: 4. Germline values: CDR1 LNHDA, CDR2 SQIVND (reference sequence). This CDR3 has 12 amino acids.